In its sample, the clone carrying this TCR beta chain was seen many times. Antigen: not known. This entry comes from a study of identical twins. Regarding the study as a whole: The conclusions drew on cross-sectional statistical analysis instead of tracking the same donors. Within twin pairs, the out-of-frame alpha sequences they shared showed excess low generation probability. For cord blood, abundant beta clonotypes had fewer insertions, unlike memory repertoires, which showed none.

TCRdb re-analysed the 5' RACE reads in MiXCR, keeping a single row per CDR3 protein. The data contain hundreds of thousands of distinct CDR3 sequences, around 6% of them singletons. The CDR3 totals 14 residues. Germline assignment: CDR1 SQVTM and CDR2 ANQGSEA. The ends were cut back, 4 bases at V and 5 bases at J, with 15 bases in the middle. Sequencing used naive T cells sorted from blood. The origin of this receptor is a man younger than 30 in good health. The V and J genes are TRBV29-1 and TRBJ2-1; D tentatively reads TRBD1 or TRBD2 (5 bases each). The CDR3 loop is CSVVRGAIDNEQFF. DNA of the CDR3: TGCAGCGTTGTACGAGGGGCTATAGACAATGAGCAGTTCTTC.